This T cell receptor beta chain was sequenced for a study of graft-versus-host responses after intestinal transplantation. Broader study findings: There were GvH clones found in recipient marrow, and some of them appeared first in ileum or blood.

A word on this clone: Antigen unknown.

The germline CDR1 and CDR2 sequences are KGHSH and LQKENI. The CDR3 sequence is 17 residues long. Trimming removed 0 bases from V and 7 bases from J, with 19 bases in between. Sequencing was performed with immunoSEQ multiplex PCR; in TCRdb, only in-frame clones are kept and a portion is missing. The table includes 20,000 or so clones, over 75% detected once. J is TRBJ2-1 and V is TRBV18, with D hard to call. The sample in question was PBMCs, obtained approximately 450 days after intestinal transplant. The clonotype comes from a human patient who received an intestinal transplant, so some T cells may come from the graft donor. CDR3 region: CASSPPTNPGSLNEQFF. The CDR3 coding sequence is TGTGCCAGCTCACCACCTACGAACCCCGGGTCTCTTAATGAGCAGTTCTTC.